This T cell receptor (beta chain) was identified in a study of T cell changes during pregnancy in multiple sclerosis. Assay used: immunoSEQ multiplex PCR; TCRdb lists only in-frame clones, some missing. The table lists around 80,000 clones, 90% to 95% of them singletons. Sequenced here: peripheral blood, sampled before pregnancy. This sequence originates from a female donor with multiple sclerosis, enrolled in a pregnancy study.

Here the CDR3 reads CASSEGPTSSYEQYF. Here the CDR3 DNA reads TGTGCCAGCAGTGAAGGTCCCACGAGCTCCTACGAGCAGTACTTC. The J gene is TRBJ2-7, the V gene TRBV6-1; no reliable D call. V was trimmed by 1 base and J by 0 bases, leaving 10 bases between them. CDR1 and CDR2 (germline): MNHNS, SASEGT. The CDR3 consists of 15 residues.